This T cell receptor (beta chain) is from a study of blood T cells in healthy people across ages. Overall study findings and caveats: With age, beta diversity per million T cells declined roughly linearly, significantly by 30 to 40.

This clonotype was counted only a few times. Its antigen is still unknown. The second PCR ran roughly 6 to 12 cycles with a sample-barcoded 5' primer and J-beta primers. Each CDR3 protein gets one entry after TCRdb re-called the 5' RACE reads with MiXCR. The table has under 700,000 distinct CDR3 sequences, nearly 25% seen once. Germline V lookup: CDR1 GTSNPN, CDR2 SVGIG (reference sequence). CDR3 length: 12 residues. With 0 bases removed from V and 4 bases from J, the gap between germline ends came to 6 bases. The sample was also linked to a second study, of T cells of mothers and their children.

The chain uses TRBV30 and TRBJ2-5, with D tentatively TRBD1 (5 bases). Material for sequencing was blood. The receptor's source is a boy between 10 and 17 years old in good health. The CDR3: CAWSVGVETQYF. CDR3 bases: TGTGCCTGGAGTGTAGGGGTAGAGACCCAGTACTTC. Together with reference TRBV30 and TRBJ2-5, the CDR3 gives the full variable domain: SQTIHQWPATLVQPVGSPLSLECTVEGTSNPNLYWYRQAAGRGLQLLFYSVGIGQISSEVPQNLSASRPQDRQFILSSKKLLLSDSGFYLCAWSVGVETQYFGPGTRLLVL.